Each of the 32 T cell receptor beta chains below was sequenced from the same sample in a study of PD-L1 blockade in urothelial cancer. Some clones are missing from TCRdb's copy, which holds only in-frame ones; the method was immunoSEQ multiplex PCR. The table shows about 74,000 clones, with 80% to 90% occurring only once. This material consisted of PBMCs, taken around atezolizumab (anti-PD-L1) treatment. The receptor set was obtained from a man aged 65 to 85 with urothelial cancer.

The V gene is TRBV10-3, the J gene TRBJ2-3; D call uncertain. Germline assignment: CDR1 ENHRY and CDR2 SYGVKD. The CDR3 is 14 residues long. The ends were cut back, 4 bases at V and 0 bases at J, with 8 bases in the middle. The CDR3 coding sequence is TGTGCCATCAGTGCAGCGACCAGCACAGATACGCAGTATTTT. Its protein product is CAISAATSTDTQYF.

This chain uses TRBV5-4 with TRBJ2-1; 8 positions agree with TRBD1. V was clipped by 5 bases and J by 9 bases; unmatched bases: 13. The CDR3 is 15 amino acids. In germline, CDR1 is SGHNT, CDR2 YYREEE (reference sequence). Written as DNA, the CDR3 is TGTGCCAGCAGTCCAGGGGGCGATAGTATTGGTGAGCAGTTCTTC. As protein: CASSPGGDSIGEQFF.

The chain has TRBV5-8 and TRBJ1-4; D gene unclear. Trimming shortened V by 4 bases and J by 8 bases, and 9 bases separated the two germline ends. The CDR3 has 12 residues. CDR1 is SGHTS, CDR2 YDEGEE, per germline. The CDR3 is CASSRDMEKLFF. The CDR3 DNA is TGTGCCAGCAGCCGAGATATGGAAAAACTGTTTTTT.

By proportion, this clone is medium-sized. V usage is TRBV7-9 and J usage is TRBJ2-7, with 8 bases matching TRBD2. The germline V gene encodes CDR1 SEHNR and CDR2 FQNEAQ (reference sequence). The CDR3 runs 17 residues. With V trimmed by 0 bases and J by 5 bases, 12 bases remained unmatched. CDR3 loop: CASSLALGLAEKNEQYF. CDR3 sequence (DNA): TGTGCCAGCAGCTTAGCCCTTGGACTAGCCGAGAAGAACGAGCAGTACTTC.

The chain's CDR3 is CASRAGLDYNEQFF. The CDR3 DNA sequence: TGTGCCAGCCGGGCGGGGCTTGACTACAATGAGCAGTTCTTC. The chain couples TRBV5-4 to TRBJ2-1; D may be TRBD2 (6 bases). Trimming left V 7 bases short and J 3 bases short, with 14 bases between. CDR1 and CDR2 (germline): SGHNT, YYREEE (reference sequence). This CDR3 spans 14 amino acids.

A few counts support this clone. The rearrangement links TRBV5-6 to TRBJ2-1, with 9 bases that match TRBD2. V was clipped by 0 bases and J by 0 bases; unmatched bases: 7. The germline gives CDR1 SGHDT, CDR2 YYEEEE. The CDR3 has 18 residues. The CDR3 sequence is CASSLAWLAGTSYNEQFF. The CDR3 DNA is TGTGCCAGCAGCTTGGCCTGGCTAGCGGGGACCTCCTACAATGAGCAGTTCTTC.

V is TRBV5-8 and J is TRBJ2-2; 9 bases match TRBD1. V lost 3 bases, J lost 4 bases, and 4 bases stayed unmatched. CDR3 size: 15 residues. CDR1 and CDR2 from the germline V gene are SGHTS and YDEGEE. The DNA of the CDR3 is TGTGCCAGCAGCTCGGGACAGGGAGGCACCGGGGAGCTGTTTTTT. Translating it yields CASSSGQGGTGELFF.

J is TRBJ2-5 and V is TRBV5-1; no clear D. The germline gives CDR1 SGHRS, CDR2 YFSETQ. Trimming took off 4 bases at V and 3 bases at J, with 13 bases between the two ends. This CDR3 has 14 amino acids. This CDR3 is CASSPLAVEETQYF. The CDR3 DNA is TGCGCCAGCAGCCCCTTGGCGGTAGAAGAGACCCAGTACTTC.

The chain is built from TRBV7-9 and TRBJ1-2, with 8 bases lining up with TRBD1. V shed 5 bases and J 3 bases; nucleotides not matched to a gene: 8. CDR3 size: 15 residues. The germline gives CDR1 SEHNR, CDR2 FQNEAQ (reference sequence). The CDR3 DNA sequence: TGTGCCAGCAGCCCTTGGACAGGGATAGACTATGGCTACACCTTC. It translates to CASSPWTGIDYGYTF.

This clone appeared a few times. This rearrangement joins TRBV10-2 to TRBJ2-1; 10 bases fit TRBD1. The V gene's germline CDR1 is WSHSY and CDR2 SAAADI. Trimming at V came to 8 bases and at J to 8 bases, leaving 9 bases not matched to a gene. The CDR3 totals 14 residues. The CDR3 bases are TGCGCCAGCCGCCGTGACAGGGGGCCCGATGAGCAGTTCTTC. Translating gives CASRRDRGPDEQFF.

The chain combines TRBV6-6 with TRBJ2-3; 8 nucleotides align to TRBD1. Germline V gene sequence: CDR1 MNHNY, CDR2 SVGAGI (reference sequence). The CDR3 sequence is 16 residues long. The J segment lost 0 bases and the V segment lost 2 bases, leaving 4 bases of the junction unmatched. CDR3 nucleotide sequence: TGTGCCAGCAGTTACGCAGGGGGCTCTAGCACAGATACGCAGTATTTT. Protein: CASSYAGGSSTDTQYF.

This clone came up once. The rearrangement links TRBV5-6 to TRBJ2-1, with 8 bases identical to TRBD2. V trimming: 9 bases; J trimming: 4 bases; junction bases outside the gene matches: 6. Germline CDR1 is SGHDT and CDR2 is YYEEEE. The CDR3 has 13 amino acids. The CDR3 DNA sequence: TGTGCCATCGGGAGGGCCGGTTACAATGAGCAGTTCTTC. This gives the protein CAIGRAGYNEQFF.

J is TRBJ2-5 and V is TRBV5-1; 10 positions agree with TRBD1. The CDR3 length is 15 residues. V gave up 5 bases and J gave up 4 bases; unmatched junction bases: 8. Germline V gene lookup returns CDR1 SGHRS and CDR2 YFSETQ. CDR3 protein: CASRPDRGRGETQYF. CDR3 bases: TGCGCCAGCAGACCCGACAGGGGGCGAGGAGAGACCCAGTACTTC.

This chain links TRBV7-3 with TRBJ2-5; 8 bases align to TRBD2. Trimming cost V 5 bases and J 9 bases; bases outside gene matches: 14. CDR1 and CDR2 (germline): SGHTA, FQGTGA. The CDR3 covers 15 residues. CDR3 loop: CASSLGLGGVEAQYF. CDR3 bases: TGTGCCAGCAGCCTGGGACTAGGAGGGGTGGAGGCCCAGTACTTC. The variable domain in full, with the rest retrieved from reference TRBV7-3 and TRBJ2-5, is GAGVSQTPSNKVTEKGKYVELRCDPISGHTALYWYRQSLGQGPEFLIYFQGTGAADDSGLPNDRFFAVRPEGSVSTLKIQRTERGDSAVYLCASSLGLGGVEAQYFGPGTRLLVL.

The chain joins TRBV7-9 to TRBJ2-2; no firm D call. Germline CDR1 SEHNR, CDR2 FQNEAQ (reference sequence). Trimming took 5 bases from V and 6 from J, leaving 10 bases between them. This CDR3 has 13 residues. The CDR3 coding sequence is TGTGCCAGCAGCCACACTACATCCGGGGAGCTGTTTTTT. Protein product: CASSHTTSGELFF.

The gene calls are TRBV2 and TRBJ2-1, with D possibly TRBD1 on 5 matching bases. This CDR3 contains 13 residues. The germline V gene has CDR1 SNHLY and CDR2 FYNNEI. Deletions cut 11 bases from V and 5 bases from J, with 16 bases between. The CDR3 coding sequence is TGTGCCTCTCGTGGGCGACAGAACAATGAGCAGTTCTTC. This translates into CASRGRQNNEQFF.

This rearrangement joins TRBV28 to TRBJ2-7; no clear D gene. Trimming left V 5 bases short and J 4 bases short, with 9 bases between. The CDR3 length is 12 residues. Germline lookup yields CDR1 MDHEN and CDR2 SYDVKM. The CDR3 region is CASSHLRYEQYF. CDR3 sequence (DNA): TGTGCCAGCAGTCACCTACGATACGAGCAGTACTTC.

The genes are TRBV11-2 and TRBJ2-7; D is perhaps TRBD1 (5 bases). The CDR3 covers 14 residues. Germline V gives CDR1 SGHAT, CDR2 FQNNGV. V dropped 3 bases and J dropped 0 bases, with 9 bases sitting between them. For the CDR3, the DNA is TGTGCCAGCAGCTTTGGGGCGGTCTCCTACGAGCAGTACTTC. Its translation is CASSFGAVSYEQYF.

V and J are TRBV6-1 and TRBJ2-3; D perhaps matches TRBD2 (6 bases). The CDR3 is made up of 15 amino acids. CDR1 and CDR2 from the germline V gene are MNHNS and SASEGT. Trimming stripped 8 bases from V and 8 bases from J, with 23 bases between. In DNA, the CDR3 is TGTGCCAGCCAGTCCAGGACTACCATGGCGGGTACGCAGTATTTT. Protein: CASQSRTTMAGTQYF.

This chain connects TRBV11-2 to TRBJ2-2; D gene unclear. The CDR3 spans 12 residues. V was shortened by 0 bases and J by 7 bases, with 3 bases between the two germline ends. Germline V gives CDR1 SGHAT, CDR2 FQNNGV. The CDR3 reads CASSLEYGELFF. The CDR3 coding sequence is TGTGCCAGCAGCTTAGAATACGGGGAGCTGTTTTTT. Based on the CDR3 plus reference TRBV11-2 and TRBJ2-2, the full variable domain is EAGVAQSPRYKIIEKRQSVAFWCNPISGHATLYWYQQILGQGPKLLIQFQNNGVVDDSQLPKDRFSAERLKGVDSTLKIQPAKLEDSAVYLCASSLEYGELFFGEGSRLTVL.

This clone has only one observation. The chain is built from TRBV19 and TRBJ1-1; D is unresolved. Germline V gene lookup returns CDR1 LNHDA and CDR2 SQIVND (reference sequence). Trimming took off 8 bases at V and 0 bases at J, with 7 bases between the two ends. The CDR3 sequence is 12 residues long. The CDR3 loop is CASSNLNTEAFF. DNA for the CDR3: TGTGCCAGTTCGAACTTGAACACTGAAGCTTTCTTT.

This chain uses TRBV30 with TRBJ2-7, with no clear D. The V gene lost 0 bases and the J gene lost 0 bases, with 9 bases spanning the gap. The CDR3 is 14 amino acids. Germline V gene lookup returns CDR1 GTSNPN and CDR2 SVGIG (reference sequence). In nucleotides, the CDR3 is TGTGCCTGGAGTGTTCGACTGAGCTCCTACGAGCAGTACTTC. Translating gives CAWSVRLSSYEQYF.

This clone has more than one count but fewer than ten. The gene calls are TRBV9 and TRBJ1-4; 12 nucleotides agree with TRBD1. Germline lookup yields CDR1 SGDLS and CDR2 YYNGEE. The CDR3 has 15 residues. Germline trimming cut 4 bases from V and 8 bases from J; bases unmatched to any gene: 6. CDR3 residues: CASSTAGTGGEKLFF. The CDR3 DNA reads TGTGCCAGCAGCACTGCCGGGACAGGGGGCGAAAAACTGTTTTTT.

The CDR3 protein is CASSLTSGRANEQFF. CDR3 DNA: TGTGCCAGCAGCCTGACTAGCGGGAGGGCGAATGAGCAGTTCTTC. The chain is built from TRBV6-6 and TRBJ2-1; 14 nucleotides align to TRBD2. This CDR3 spans 15 amino acids. CDR1 MNHNY and CDR2 SVGAGI come from the germline V gene (reference sequence). V lost 6 bases and J lost 7; bases outside the gene matches: 5.

The chain couples TRBV18 to TRBJ1-2; possibly TRBD1 for D (5 bases). V lost 0 bases to trimming and J lost 9 bases, with 20 bases between them. CDR3 length: 16 residues. The germline CDR1 and CDR2 sequences are KGHSH and LQKENI. The CDR3 coding sequence is TGTGCCAGCTCACCACCAGGGAGGGGAGGTGAGGGGAGCTACACCTTC. It is translated as CASSPPGRGGEGSYTF.

The rearrangement joins TRBV5-6 to TRBJ1-2, with a weak D call TRBD1 (5 bases). The CDR3 runs 14 residues. Germline lookup yields CDR1 SGHDT and CDR2 YYEEEE. Trimming removed 2 bases from V and 4 bases from J, with 12 bases in between. The CDR3: CASSFRDYSYGYTF. The CDR3 DNA reads as TGTGCCAGCAGCTTCCGGGACTACAGCTATGGCTACACCTTC.

The chain links TRBV7-9 to TRBJ1-1; D is uncertain. The CDR3 is 12 residues long. Trimming removed 5 bases at V and 1 base at J, with 5 bases between. Germline CDR1 reads SEHNR; CDR2 reads FQNEAQ (reference sequence). The DNA of the CDR3 is TGTGCCAGCAGCCGAGAGAACACTGAAGCTTTCTTT. Protein product: CASSRENTEAFF. Full variable domain (outside the CDR3, taken from reference TRBV7-9 and TRBJ1-1): DTGVSQNPRHKITKRGQNVTFRCDPISEHNRLYWYRQTLGQGPEFLTYFQNEAQLEKSRLLSDRFSAERPKGSFSTLEIQRTEQGDSAMYLCASSRENTEAFFGQGTRLTVV.

The CDR3 is CASSLRGGPEETQYF. The CDR3 region has the DNA TGCGCCAGCAGCTTGCGGGGAGGGCCAGAAGAGACCCAGTACTTC. The chain couples TRBV5-1 to TRBJ2-5, with TRBD2 matching 7 bases. The junction had 6 bases not matched to a gene; V was cut back by 1 base and J by 3 bases. This CDR3 is built from 15 residues. CDR1 SGHRS and CDR2 YFSETQ come from the germline V gene.

This sequence joins TRBV9 and TRBJ2-1; the D gene is possibly TRBD2 (7 bases). This CDR3 has 19 amino acids. Trimming removed 3 bases from V and 1 base from J, with 23 bases in between. CDR1 SGDLS and CDR2 YYNGEE come from the germline V gene. CDR3 protein: CASSGRTVGGGQSYNEQFF. CDR3 coding DNA: TGTGCCAGCAGCGGACGAACGGTTGGGGGGGGCCAGTCCTACAATGAGCAGTTCTTC.

This sequence joins TRBV28 and TRBJ1-5; 8 bases map to TRBD1. Germline CDR1 is MDHEN and CDR2 is SYDVKM. J lost 4 bases, V lost 8 bases, and 4 bases had no gene match. The CDR3 runs 13 residues. The CDR3 region is CASRDRINQPQHF. The CDR3 region has the DNA TGTGCCAGCCGGGACAGGATTAATCAGCCCCAGCATTTT.

The chain is built from TRBV5-5 and TRBJ1-1; D is undetermined. V lost 4 bases and J 1 base, leaving 8 bases between the germline ends. The length of the CDR3 is 13 residues. CDR1 is SGHKS, CDR2 YYEKEE, per germline (reference sequence). The CDR3 DNA reads TGTGCCAGCAGCCAACTCTGGAACACTGAAGCTTTCTTT. It translates to CASSQLWNTEAFF.

This chain joins TRBV19 and TRBJ1-1; D call uncertain. Looked up from germline, CDR1 is LNHDA and CDR2 is SQIVND (reference sequence). CDR3 size: 14 residues. The V and J ends lost 4 bases and 4 bases respectively, with 13 bases between them. The CDR3 spells CASSTWEVGTEAFF. The CDR3 DNA follows: TGTGCCAGTAGTACGTGGGAGGTCGGCACTGAAGCTTTCTTT. Complete variable domain (other parts from reference TRBV19 and TRBJ1-1): DGGITQSPKYLFRKEGQNVTLSCEQNLNHDAMYWYRQDPGQGLRLIYYSQIVNDFQKGDIAEGYSVSREKKESFPLTVTSAQKNPTAFYLCASSTWEVGTEAFFGQGTRLTVV.